This entry describes one TCR beta chain. Its antigen has not been determined. Base qualities are not recorded, but no much larger clone differs from it by a single base. CDR1 and CDR2, looked up from the germline V gene, are MGHRA and YSYEKL. V was cut back by 0 bases and J by 4 bases, leaving a gap of 12 bases between them. The CDR3 covers 16 residues, taking in both the cysteine and the phenylalanine. Just the 48-base CDR3 DNA is kept, in frame starting at base 1. These data come from a study of cytomegalovirus exposure and HLA in healthy donors (dated by TCRdb to the late 2010s). Some background on the complete study: A later analysis indicated that the 120 validation repertoires were generated on the platform also employed for the 700 or so repertoires of the first cohort. Besides the first cohort of about 730 subjects, a separate validation cohort made up of over 95 different subjects was used. To predict cytomegalovirus infection status, the study brought together high-throughput TCR immunosequencing, statistical association of individual TCRs with disease status, and machine learning. The study aimed to test whether cataloging public T cell receptors could reveal signatures of past pathogen exposure.

The paper's findings and limits, for the study overall: The authors suggested that the approach could potentially be extended to other disease states and immunological phenotypes. While some public TCRs were present in many individuals, most TCR sequences turned up only very rarely across donors. Subsequent analysis determined that TCRs grouped into clusters in the first cohort also showed a tendency toward co-occurrence across the approximately 120 validation repertoires, and 94% of cluster scores exceeded 0. A total of fewer than 200 TCR beta chains were listed by the study as associated with cytomegalovirus. The classifier was reported to diagnose cytomegalovirus status with high specificity and sensitivity in both the original cohort and the validation cohort. In vitro tests confirmed that a few of the cytomegalovirus-associated TCR beta chains recognize cytomegalovirus antigens. A later analysis lacked HLA typing for the validation cohort, so it scored co-occurrence in that cohort across all 110 or so repertoires.

Receptors were amplified or captured by the immunoSEQ multiplex PCR assay. On the authors' methods: A statistical classification framework was developed to diagnose cytomegalovirus status using the catalog of TCR beta chain sequences. Here the immuneACCESS table is served through TCRdb, limited to in-frame sequences with V and J called. Missing clones are a known gap in these copies; in checked studies unresolved V genes cover under half, and the rest lacks a known reason. V and J calls and clone size follow that table, whereas D and trimming were derived from the DNA. The sample table lists about 160,000 clones, approximately 80% of them with a count of one. Under 2.5% of the sample is taken by the ten largest. Separate from the approximately 700-subject first cohort, the validation cohort of 90 to 150 subjects was the group to which the donors belonged.

In this chain, TRBV4-1 is recombined with TRBJ1-4; the D region possibly corresponds to TRBD1 (5 bases align). Sequenced material: PBMCs. The clonotype originates from a man aged 30 to 45 in good health and CMV-seropositive. CDR3 sequence: CASSQDKAGGNEKLFF. The DNA reads TGCGCCAGCAGCCAAGATAAAGCCGGGGGTAATGAAAAACTGTTTTTT.